The 15 T cell receptor beta chains below all came from one sample that was sequenced in a study of T cell responses to AZD1222 COVID-19 vaccine. Assay: immunoSEQ multiplex PCR; the TCRdb copy retains only in-frame clones and omits some. Of 120,000 or so clones in the sample, approximately 85% are singletons; the top ten hold 7.6%. The sample here was peripheral blood, taken on day 0 of AZD1222 vaccination. The receptors derive from an adult in good health.

This chain links TRBV4-3 with TRBJ2-7; 9 positions match TRBD1. The V and J ends lost 0 bases and 5 bases, in that order; junction bases with no gene match: 2. Germline V gene sequence: CDR1 LGHNA, CDR2 YSLEER. The CDR3 is 14 residues long. The chain's CDR3 is CASSQETGGNEQYF. DNA of the CDR3: TGCGCCAGCAGCCAAGAGACAGGGGGAAACGAGCAGTACTTC.

This clone was counted between two and nine times. The chain is built from TRBV4-3 and TRBJ1-2, with D possibly being TRBD1 (6 bases). From germline, CDR1 is LGHNA and CDR2 YSLEER. The V end was cut by 2 bases, the J end by 7 bases, with 26 bases between. The CDR3 is made up of 18 amino acids. CDR3 amino acids: CASSQIFSLGQFQGGYTF. CDR3 DNA sequence: TGCGCCAGCAGCCAAATATTTTCCCTTGGACAGTTTCAGGGTGGCTACACCTTC.

This chain connects TRBV19 to TRBJ1-4; maybe TRBD1 (6 bases). This CDR3 has 15 amino acids. The germline CDR1 and CDR2 sequences are LNHDA and SQIVND (reference sequence). V was cut by 5 bases and J by 4 bases, with 14 bases left in between. The CDR3 DNA reads as TGTGCCAGTAGTTCCCCCGGGGGCCGTAATGAAAAACTGTTTTTT. It yields the protein CASSSPGGRNEKLFF.

The genes are TRBV28 and TRBJ2-3, with D perhaps TRBD1 (5 bases). Germline CDR1 is MDHEN and CDR2 is SYDVKM. V shed 2 bases and J shed 1 base, with 13 bases lying between them. The CDR3 is 16 amino acids. The DNA of the CDR3 is TGTGCCAGCAGTTTAAGGTCAGTCAGGGGCACAGATACGCAGTATTTT. Protein product: CASSLRSVRGTDTQYF.

The chain uses TRBV7-8 and TRBJ2-1; the D gene is possibly TRBD2 (5 bases). V lost 1 base, J lost 5 bases, and 12 bases lay in between. CDR1 is SGHVS, CDR2 FQNEAQ, per germline. There are 15 residues in the CDR3. The CDR3 DNA reads as TGTGCCAGCAGCTTAGAAGCGGTCAAGGACAATGAGCAGTTCTTC. Its translation is CASSLEAVKDNEQFF. Variable domain in full (rest from reference TRBV7-8 and TRBJ2-1): GAGVSQSPRYKVAKRGQDVALRCDPISGHVSLFWYQQALGQGPEFLTYFQNEAQLDKSGLPSDRFFAERPEGSVSTLKIQRTQQEDSAVYLCASSLEAVKDNEQFFGPGTRLTVL.

The chain is built from TRBV19 and TRBJ1-5, with D possibly matching TRBD1 (6 bases). The CDR3 length is 17 residues. Germline V gene sequence: CDR1 LNHDA, CDR2 SQIVND (reference sequence). Trimming left V 7 bases short and J 0 bases short, with 19 bases between. CDR3 coding DNA: TGTGCCAGTATCCAGGCCCACGGACAGATTAGCAATCAGCCCCAGCATTTT. Its translation is CASIQAHGQISNQPQHF.

The chain links TRBV5-5 to TRBJ2-5; TRBD2 matches 13 bases. Trimming removed 4 bases from V and 2 bases from J; junction bases left unmatched: 11. Germline CDR1 reads SGHKS; CDR2 reads YYEKEE (reference sequence). The CDR3 runs 18 residues. The CDR3 protein is CASSRLTSGGLLQETQYF. The CDR3 bases are TGTGCCAGCAGCCGGCTGACTAGCGGGGGGCTCCTACAAGAGACCCAGTACTTC.

This clone was recorded once. The gene calls are TRBV7-9 and TRBJ2-3, with 7 bases fitting TRBD2. CDR3 length equals 15 residues. J was trimmed by 3 bases and V by 5 bases; bases with no gene match: 8. The germline V gene has CDR1 SEHNR and CDR2 FQNEAQ (reference sequence). CDR3 protein: CASSTGLGGTDTQYF. Here the CDR3 DNA reads TGTGCCAGCAGCACCGGACTAGGAGGGACAGATACGCAGTATTTT.

The chain combines TRBV19 with TRBJ2-5; 9 nucleotides align to TRBD1. Trimming at V came to 4 bases and at J to 5 bases, leaving 11 bases not matched to a gene. The CDR3 length is 16 residues. Germline CDR1 reads LNHDA; CDR2 reads SQIVND (reference sequence). CDR3 nucleotides: TGTGCCAGTAGTAGCAGCAACAGGGGGCCGGGGGAGACCCAGTACTTC. Translated, it gives CASSSSNRGPGETQYF.

This chain joins TRBV6-4 and TRBJ2-1, with TRBD1 matching over 12 bases. V gave up 2 bases and J gave up 5 bases; unmatched junction bases: 1. Looked up from germline, CDR1 is MRHNA and CDR2 is SNTAGT. The CDR3 contains 15 residues. The CDR3 DNA sequence: TGTGCCAGCAGTGACGGGACAGGGGGCCACAATGAGCAGTTCTTC. As protein: CASSDGTGGHNEQFF.

A few counts support this clone. The J gene is TRBJ1-2, the V gene TRBV30; the match to TRBD1 covers 8 bases. The CDR3 is made up of 12 amino acids. The V and J ends lost 7 bases and 8 bases, in that order; junction bases with no gene match: 9. CDR1 and CDR2 (germline): GTSNPN, SVGIG (reference sequence). The CDR3 spells CAFNTGGGGYTF. The CDR3 DNA sequence: TGTGCCTTTAATACAGGGGGAGGCGGCTACACCTTC.

This clone has a single count. The rearrangement links TRBV5-4 to TRBJ2-7, with D unresolved. Trimming removed 2 bases from V and 4 bases from J, with 19 bases in between. This CDR3 has 16 amino acids. Germline CDR1 SGHNT, CDR2 YYREEE (reference sequence). The CDR3 DNA reads as TGTGCCAGCAGCTTTAAGAATCGGGCCAGCTCATACGAGCAGTACTTC. It is translated as CASSFKNRASSYEQYF.

V and J are TRBV2 and TRBJ1-4; tentative D call: TRBD1 (5 bases). Trimming removed 6 bases from V and 5 bases from J, with 13 bases in between. This CDR3 comprises 14 residues. The germline gives CDR1 SNHLY, CDR2 FYNNEI. CDR3 loop: CASRWDGMNEKLFF. The CDR3 nucleotides read TGTGCCAGCAGATGGGACGGAATGAATGAAAAACTGTTTTTT.

The chain couples TRBV9 to TRBJ1-1; 10 bases are a match to TRBD1. The CDR3 runs to 15 residues. Per germline, CDR1 SGDLS and CDR2 YYNGEE. With 3 bases clipped from V and 5 bases from J, the junction kept 7 bases outside the gene matches. CDR3 amino acids: CASSALGQGVTEAFF. In DNA, the CDR3 is TGTGCCAGCAGCGCCCTAGGACAGGGGGTGACTGAAGCTTTCTTT.

This chain links TRBV18 with TRBJ1-4; 11 bases are a match to TRBD1. Germline loops: CDR1 KGHSH, CDR2 LQKENI. The CDR3 is 15 amino acids. With V trimmed by 2 bases and J by 8 bases, 4 bases remained unmatched. CDR3 amino acids: CASSPTGQGGEKLFF. Here the CDR3 DNA reads TGTGCCAGCTCACCAACGGGACAGGGGGGAGAAAAACTGTTTTTT.